Sequencing of this T cell receptor (beta chain) was carried out in a study of blood T cell repertoires in COVID-19 (dated by TCRdb to the early 2020s). The study in broad terms: Samples covering the acute and convalescent phases of COVID-19 were provided by collaborators in the United States, Italy and Spain. Nearly every sample came with metadata listing a de-identified subject ID, COVID-19 status, age in years and sex. HLA class I and class II types, where available, came from metadata supplied by the sample provider rather than from assay-based typing. The samples were drawn from two sources: the first 160 participants of the ongoing ImmuneRACE study, and about 1,300 subjects contributed by 6 global collaborators. Subjects who had been exposed to COVID-19, were actively infected with it, or had recovered from it provided the deeply sampled blood TCRbeta repertoires that made up the dataset. A freely available public database, intended as a resource for researchers studying the immune response to SARS-CoV-2, is where the repertoires were released. The material from the prospective study consisted of cDNA or gDNA derived from T cells, B-cell-depleted T cells, or PBMCs.

Comments on this clone: Its antigen is currently not known. No base quality values were provided; no much bigger clone lies one nucleotide off.

Broad study findings and their caveats: Clinical and demographic metadata were provided uncurated, with the amount varying by source and participant.

The immunoSEQ Assay, a bias-controlled multiplex PCR, was used to amplify TCRbeta CDR3 regions from genomic DNA. In the source study's methods: The number of nucleated cells in each sample was estimated from the amplification of reference gene primers within the assay. To quantify the absolute abundance of each unique TCRbeta CDR3 rearrangement, sequence reads were collapsed and filtered. For each sample, productive Simpson clonality was calculated as the square root of Simpson's diversity index across productive rearrangements. Sourced from immuneACCESS, this table was stored by TCRdb with only in-frame sequences that have V and J called. A share of the clones is absent; for the studies checked, an unresolved V gene accounts for under half, and the remainder has no known explanation. The V and J calls and clone size are taken from that table; D and trimming were inferred from the DNA. The sample table shows more than 25,000 clones, and about 88% are seen once. Less than 10% of the sample is held by the ten biggest clonotypes.

The collaborating institutions used their own protocols to collect whole blood in K2EDTA tubes. Collaborator samples were shipped for TCRbeta analysis as frozen whole blood, isolated PBMCs, or DNA extracted from either sample type. Measured from the cysteine to the phenylalanine, the CDR3 is 15 residues long. This entry keeps only the CDR3 DNA: 45 bases, framed from base 1. Here V drops 4 bases and J drops 0 bases, and the junction holds 4 bases not matched to any gene. The germline V gene provides CDR1 SGDLS and CDR2 YYNGEE. The clonotype comes from a man between 65 and 79 years old with active or convalescent COVID-19. The sequence joins TRBV9 to TRBJ1-3; TRBD1 fits 7 bases in the junction. Sequencing was performed on peripheral blood. The sequenced DNA is TGTGCCAGCAGCCGGGACAGCTCCTCTGGAAACACCATATATTTT. It translates as CASSRDSSSGNTIYF. The variable domain in full, with residues beyond the CDR3 obtained from the reference TRBV9 and TRBJ1-3 genes, is DSGVTQTPKHLITATGQRVTLRCSPRSGDLSVYWYQQSLDQGLQFLIQYYNGEERAKGNILERFSAQQFPDLHSELNLSSLELGDSALYFCASSRDSSSGNTIYFGEGSWLTVV.